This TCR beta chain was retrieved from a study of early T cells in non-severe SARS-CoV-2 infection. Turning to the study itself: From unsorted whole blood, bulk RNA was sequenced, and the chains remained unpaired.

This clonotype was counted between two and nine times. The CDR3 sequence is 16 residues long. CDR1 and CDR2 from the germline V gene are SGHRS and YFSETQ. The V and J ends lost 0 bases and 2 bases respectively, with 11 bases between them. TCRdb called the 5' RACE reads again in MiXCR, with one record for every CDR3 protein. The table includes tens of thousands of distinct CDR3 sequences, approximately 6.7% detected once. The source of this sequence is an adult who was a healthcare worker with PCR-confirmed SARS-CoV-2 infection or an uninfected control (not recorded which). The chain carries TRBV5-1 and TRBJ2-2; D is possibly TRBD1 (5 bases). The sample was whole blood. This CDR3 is CASSLGVQGNTGELFF. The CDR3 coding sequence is TGCGCCAGCAGCTTGGGAGTTCAGGGTAACACCGGGGAGCTGTTTTTT.